The 13 T cell receptor beta chains given below trace back to one sample, sequenced in a study of shared clonotypes between healthy human individuals (dated by TCRdb to 2019 to 2021). The library was prepared using the immunoSEQ multiplex PCR assay. Held by TCRdb, this immuneACCESS table contains in-frame sequences only and omits some clones. Under half of the omission traces to an unresolved V gene where checked; the cause of the rest is unknown. The sample has some 660,000 clones on record, 73% of them singletons. Under 2% of the sample is taken by the ten largest. What was sequenced was memory CD4+ T cells sorted from blood. The cell subset or site label corresponds to: CD45RA-negative fraction. The receptors here all came from a woman in her twenties or thirties in good health.

Concerning this clone: Mismatch with germline at one junction end may stem from a read error. This same CDR3 is encoded by further DNA sequences in the sample. V gene TRBV20-1 combines with J gene TRBJ2-7; no clear D. There are 11 residues in the CDR3. Germline-derived CDR1 and CDR2 are DFQATT and SNEGSKA (reference sequence). CDR3 residues: CSAREYYEQYF. The CDR3 DNA reads as TGCAGTGCCAGAGAGTATTACGAGCAGTACTTC.

Remarks on this clone: This sample includes further DNA sequences coding for the same CDR3. This rearrangement joins TRBV28 to TRBJ2-5; tentatively, D is TRBD2 (7 bases). V was shortened by 3 bases and J by 5 bases, with 16 bases between the two germline ends. The CDR3 sequence is 15 residues long. Germline loops: CDR1 MDHEN, CDR2 SYDVKM. The CDR3 here is CASSFGRGGGETQYF. The CDR3 nucleotides read TGTGCCAGCAGTTTCGGAAGAGGGGGAGGGGAGACCCAGTACTTC.

CDR3 residues: CASSLRLAGRPQETQYF. DNA for the CDR3: TGCGCCAGCAGCTTGCGGCTAGCGGGACGGCCTCAAGAGACCCAGTACTTC. This chain joins TRBV5-1 and TRBJ2-5, with 9 positions matching TRBD2. With V trimmed by 1 base and J by 2 bases, 9 bases remained unmatched. Germline CDR1 reads SGHRS; CDR2 reads YFSETQ. This CDR3 region has 17 residues.

V and J are TRBV19 and TRBJ1-5; 7 nucleotides agree with TRBD1. Germline V CDR1 and CDR2: LNHDA, SQIVND (reference sequence). The V segment lost 6 bases and the J segment 1 base; nucleotides outside the gene matches: 12. This CDR3 is built from 17 residues. The CDR3 sequence: CASSKTRDRTSNQPQHF. The DNA of the CDR3 is TGTGCCAGTAGCAAAACCCGGGACAGAACGAGCAATCAGCCCCAGCATTTT. Full variable domain (missing parts from reference TRBV19 and TRBJ1-5): DGGITQSPKYLFRKEGQNVTLSCEQNLNHDAMYWYRQDPGQGLRLIYYSQIVNDFQKGDIAEGYSVSREKKESFPLTVTSAQKNPTAFYLCASSKTRDRTSNQPQHFGDGTRLSIL.

On this clone: Other DNA sequences in this specimen translate into the identical CDR3. The rearrangement uses TRBV5-1 and TRBJ1-1; 9 positions agree with TRBD1. Germline assignment: CDR1 SGHRS and CDR2 YFSETQ. CDR3 length: 14 amino acids. With V trimmed by 0 bases and J by 7 bases, 4 bases remained unmatched. CDR3 nucleotides: TGCGCCAGCAGCTTGGGACAGGGGGAGAATGAAGCTTTCTTT. Translation: CASSLGQGENEAFF.

The rearrangement links TRBV5-8 to TRBJ1-2; no clear D. This CDR3 is 8 amino acids long. The germline CDR1 and CDR2 sequences are SGHTS and YDEGEE. Trimming cost V 7 bases and J 13 bases, with 8 bases left between them. Here the CDR3 reads CASPRVTF. CDR3 bases: TGTGCCAGCCCCCGGGTCACCTTC.

As regards this clone: At the DNA level, this CDR3 is encoded by other sequences in the same sample as well. The chain uses TRBV28 and TRBJ1-5, with TRBD1 matching over 10 bases. The CDR3 is made up of 16 amino acids. In germline, CDR1 is MDHEN, CDR2 SYDVKM. After removal of 3 bases from V and 4 bases from J, the junction contained 6 bases not matched to a gene. The CDR3 region is CASSFEGTGVNQPQHF. The CDR3 DNA sequence: TGTGCCAGCAGTTTTGAAGGGACAGGGGTAAATCAGCCCCAGCATTTT.

The rearrangement uses TRBV28 and TRBJ1-3, with TRBD1 matching over 8 bases. Losses at the gene ends were 6 bases for V and 0 bases for J; bases not matched to a gene: 7. CDR1 MDHEN and CDR2 SYDVKM come from the germline V gene. This CDR3 region has 16 residues. The CDR3: CASSDRGSGSGNTIYF. For the CDR3, the DNA is TGTGCCAGCAGCGACAGGGGCTCGGGCTCTGGAAACACCATATATTTT.

This clone turned up a few times. This chain joins TRBV28 and TRBJ2-5; 14 bases map to TRBD2. CDR3 length equals 15 residues. The trim removed 6 bases at V and 5 bases at J, leaving 5 bases unmatched. Germline CDR1 MDHEN, CDR2 SYDVKM. The CDR3, as DNA: TGTGCCAGCAGGGGACTAGCGGGAGACGGTGAGACCCAGTACTTC. Translated: CASRGLAGDGETQYF.

The V call is TRBV18, the J call TRBJ2-3; a possible D gene is TRBD2 (5 bases). Germline CDR1 and CDR2: KGHSH and LQKENI. This CDR3 is 17 amino acids long. Trimming left V 5 bases short and J 2 bases short, with 20 bases between. Here the CDR3 reads CASSVAAGGGSTDTQYF. The CDR3 nucleotides are TGTGCCAGCTCAGTGGCTGCGGGCGGCGGGTCCACAGATACGCAGTATTTT. Variable domain in full (rest from reference TRBV18 and TRBJ2-3): NAGVMQNPRHLVRRRGQEARLRCSPMKGHSHVYWYRQLPEEGLKFMVYLQKENIIDESGMPKERFSAEFPKEGPSILRIQQVVRGDSAAYFCASSVAAGGGSTDTQYFGPGTRLTVL.

This clone has just one count. V is TRBV25-1 and J is TRBJ1-1; no reliable D call. The CDR3 is made up of 13 amino acids. V lost 4 bases to trimming and J lost 3 bases, with 9 bases between them. Germline V gene lookup returns CDR1 MGHDK and CDR2 SYGVNS. The CDR3 coding sequence is TGTGCCAGCAGTGTTGCAGGTTACACTGAAGCTTTCTTT. Its protein product is CASSVAGYTEAFF. The full variable domain, with the rest looked up from reference TRBV25-1 and TRBJ1-1, is EADIYQTPRYLVIGTGKKITLECSQTMGHDKMYWYQQDPGMELHLIHYSYGVNSTEKGDLSSESTVSRIRTEHFPLTLESARPSHTSQYLCASSVAGYTEAFFGQGTRLTVV.

The chain has TRBV28 and TRBJ2-3; 8 nucleotides align to TRBD2. Germline CDR1 reads MDHEN; CDR2 reads SYDVKM. CDR3 length: 13 amino acids. The J segment lost 0 bases and the V segment lost 10 bases, leaving 3 bases of the junction unmatched. The CDR3: CAIAGGSTDTQYF. The CDR3 coding sequence is TGTGCCATTGCGGGAGGAAGCACAGATACGCAGTATTTT.

This clone was picked up a small number of times. This rearrangement joins TRBV10-1 to TRBJ1-3; D remains ambiguous. V was clipped by 0 bases and J by 1 base, with 7 bases between them. The CDR3 is made up of 15 amino acids. Germline CDR1 reads WNHNN; CDR2 reads SYGVQD (reference sequence). The CDR3: CASSESTESGNTIYF. Here the CDR3 DNA reads TGCGCCAGCAGTGAGTCGACCGAATCTGGAAACACCATATATTTT.